These 2 T cell receptor beta chains share one sample of origin, sequenced in a study of blood T cell repertoires in COVID-19. Method: immunoSEQ multiplex PCR; TCRdb's copy keeps in-frame clones and lacks some. The sample contains approximately 80,000 clones, roughly 86% of which appear only once. The sequencing sample was made of peripheral blood. These receptors were obtained from a man in his 60s with acute or convalescent COVID-19.

The J gene is TRBJ2-2, the V gene TRBV6-2 or TRBV6-3; possibly TRBD1 for D (6 bases). The ends were cut back, 2 bases at V and 4 bases at J, with 8 bases in the middle. The CDR3 extends over 14 amino acids. Per the germline V gene, CDR1 is MNHEY and CDR2 is SVGEGT. The CDR3 coding sequence is TGTGCCAGCAGTTACCTAGGGGGCACCGGGGAGCTGTTTTTT. Its protein product is CASSYLGGTGELFF.

The rearrangement uses TRBV18 and TRBJ2-7, with unresolved D. V shed 5 bases and J shed 3 bases, with 11 bases lying between them. This CDR3 spans 13 amino acids. CDR1 and CDR2 (germline): KGHSH, LQKENI. The CDR3 nucleotides read TGTGCCAGCTCAAACCTAGAGCTCTACGAGCAGTACTTC. Translating gives CASSNLELYEQYF.